This is a list of T cell receptor beta chains from one sample in a study of T-cell reconstitution after alpha-beta-depleted transplantation in children. TCRdb passed the PCR reads through MiXCR, listing each CDR3 protein once. The data show around 450,000 distinct CDR3 sequences, 8% to 11% seen once. The material sequenced was PBMCs, taken before TCRalphabeta/CD19-depleted stem cell transplant. These TCRs come from a child aged 2 to 10 with inherited bone marrow failure, due to receive a stem cell transplant. The CDR3 runs from the conserved cysteine through the conserved F or W. Each record gives: clone size, J gene, V gene, D gene, CDR3 protein, CDR3 DNA. D genes are given only for firm matches. The size of a clone is reported for some rows only, either as once, few or many, or as a class for expanded clones.

size: few
J: TRBJ2-5
V: TRBV12-3/TRBV12-4
D: NA
CDR3: CASSFYSTQETQYF
DNA: TGTGCCAGCAGTTTCTACAGTACCCAAGAGACCCAGTACTTC

size: NA
J: TRBJ2-1
V: TRBV20-1
D: NA
CDR3: CSARDAARGWNEQFF
DNA: TGCAGTGCTAGAGATGCGGCCAGGGGATGGAATGAGCAGTTCTTC

size: many
J: TRBJ2-1
V: TRBV20-1
D: TRBD2
CDR3: CSDSGIGRSNEQFF
DNA: TGCAGTGATAGCGGGATCGGCAGGAGCAATGAGCAGTTCTTC

size: many
J: TRBJ2-7
V: TRBV4-3
D: NA
CDR3: CASSQDGEGPYEQYF
DNA: TGCGCCAGCAGCCAAGATGGAGAGGGCCCCTACGAGCAGTACTTC

size: many
J: TRBJ2-7
V: TRBV20-1
D: NA
CDR3: CSARRPTRYEQYF
DNA: TGCAGTGCTAGAAGACCTACCAGATACGAGCAGTACTTC

size: many
J: TRBJ2-7
V: TRBV28
D: TRBD2
CDR3: CASSIPPSGGSYEQYF
DNA: TGTGCCAGCAGTATCCCACCTAGCGGGGGCTCCTACGAGCAGTACTTC

size: many
J: TRBJ2-7
V: TRBV29-1
D: TRBD1
CDR3: CSVQTGGHEQYF
DNA: TGCAGCGTTCAGACAGGGGGCCACGAGCAGTACTTC

size: many
J: TRBJ2-1
V: TRBV12-3/TRBV12-4
D: NA
CDR3: CASSLLYGEQFF
DNA: TGTGCCAGCAGTTTGCTCTACGGGGAGCAGTTCTTC

size: many
J: TRBJ2-1
V: TRBV27
D: NA
CDR3: CASSPFVGSYNEQFF
DNA: TGTGCCAGCAGCCCCTTTGTTGGCTCCTACAATGAGCAGTTCTTC

size: many
J: TRBJ2-3
V: TRBV5-6
D: NA
CDR3: CASSLDAGGTDTQYF
DNA: TGTGCCAGCAGCTTGGACGCTGGGGGCACAGATACGCAGTATTTT

size: few
J: TRBJ2-5
V: TRBV18
D: NA
CDR3: CASSGGGQETQYF
DNA: TGTGCCAGCTCCGGGGGAGGCCAAGAGACCCAGTACTTC

size: few
J: TRBJ1-2
V: TRBV12-3/TRBV12-4
D: NA
CDR3: CASSLRAPVYGYTF
DNA: TGTGCCAGCAGTTTAAGGGCACCGGTCTATGGCTACACCTTC

size: many
J: TRBJ2-1
V: TRBV5-1
D: NA
CDR3: CASDPGLSSYNEQFF
DNA: TGCGCCAGCGACCCGGGGCTAAGCTCCTACAATGAGCAGTTCTTC

size: many
J: TRBJ1-2
V: TRBV5-1
D: TRBD1
CDR3: CASSSTGARSYGYTF
DNA: TGCGCCAGCAGCAGCACAGGGGCACGATCCTACGGCTACACCTTC

size: many
J: TRBJ2-1
V: TRBV12-3/TRBV12-4
D: NA
CDR3: CASSLVHRREQFF
DNA: TGTGCCAGCAGTTTAGTCCACCGAAGGGAGCAGTTCTTC

size: many
J: TRBJ2-2
V: TRBV5-1
D: TRBD1
CDR3: CASTGQGGTGELFF
DNA: TGCGCCAGCACTGGACAGGGTGGCACCGGGGAGCTGTTTTTT

size: many
J: TRBJ2-2
V: TRBV12-3/TRBV12-4
D: TRBD2
CDR3: CASSLALAGDTGELFF
DNA: TGTGCCAGCAGTCTCGCCCTAGCGGGAGACACCGGGGAGCTGTTTTTT

size: many
J: TRBJ2-7
V: TRBV12-3/TRBV12-4
D: NA
CDR3: CASSLWPQGRYF
DNA: TGTGCCAGCAGTTTATGGCCCCAGGGGAGGTACTTC

size: NA
J: TRBJ2-5
V: TRBV4-1
D: TRBD2
CDR3: CASSLPLAGRQTQYF
DNA: TGCGCCAGCAGCCTACCGCTAGCGGGAAGGCAGACCCAGTACTTC

size: few
J: TRBJ1-2
V: TRBV9
D: NA
CDR3: CASSVGDYPNYGYTF
DNA: TGTGCCAGCAGCGTAGGAGACTACCCTAACTATGGCTACACCTTC

size: few
J: TRBJ2-1
V: TRBV20-1
D: TRBD2
CDR3: CSARPRLAGGRDEQFF
DNA: TGCAGTGCTAGACCAAGACTAGCGGGAGGGAGAGATGAGCAGTTCTTC

size: many
J: TRBJ2-1
V: TRBV5-6
D: TRBD2
CDR3: CASSLAASGNEQFF
DNA: TGTGCCAGCAGCTTGGCTGCTAGCGGCAATGAGCAGTTCTTC

size: many
J: TRBJ2-2
V: TRBV7-7
D: NA
CDR3: CASSPLATGELFF
DNA: TGTGCTAGCAGCCCCCTAGCGACCGGGGAGCTGTTTTTT

size: few
J: TRBJ2-1
V: TRBV11-2
D: NA
CDR3: CASSGSDRNEQFF
DNA: TGTGCCAGCAGCGGATCGGACAGAAATGAGCAGTTCTTC

size: many
J: TRBJ2-1
V: TRBV6-1
D: TRBD2
CDR3: CASSKGLASYEQFF
DNA: TGTGCCAGCAGTAAGGGACTAGCTAGCTATGAGCAGTTCTTC

size: few
J: TRBJ2-2
V: TRBV3-1
D: NA
CDR3: CASRTAGELFF
DNA: TGTGCCAGCAGGACGGCCGGGGAGCTGTTTTTT

size: many
J: TRBJ1-5
V: TRBV6-6
D: NA
CDR3: CATNGVADQPQHF
DNA: TGTGCCACCAACGGGGTCGCGGATCAGCCCCAGCATTTT

size: many
J: TRBJ1-4
V: TRBV15
D: NA
CDR3: CATSRDLGEKLFF
DNA: TGTGCCACCAGCAGAGATTTGGGGGAAAAACTGTTTTTT

size: NA
J: TRBJ2-6
V: TRBV14
D: NA
CDR3: CASSQGDGVYSGANVLTF
DNA: TGTGCCAGCAGCCAAGGAGATGGGGTCTACTCTGGGGCCAACGTCCTGACTTTC

size: NA
J: TRBJ2-2
V: TRBV4-3
D: TRBD2
CDR3: CASSQEALLGRAGELFF
DNA: TGCGCCAGCAGCCAAGAGGCCCTCCTCGGGAGGGCCGGGGAGCTGTTTTTT

size: many
J: TRBJ2-1
V: TRBV24-1
D: TRBD1
CDR3: CATSDFSGGEQFF
DNA: TGTGCCACCAGTGATTTCTCAGGGGGTGAGCAGTTCTTC

size: few
J: TRBJ2-3
V: TRBV20-1
D: NA
CDR3: CSLEQDGTDTQYF
DNA: TGCAGTCTTGAGCAGGACGGCACAGATACGCAGTATTTT

size: many
J: TRBJ2-5
V: TRBV15
D: TRBD1
CDR3: CATSRRDSHEETQYF
DNA: TGTGCCACCAGCAGACGGGACAGCCATGAAGAGACCCAGTACTTC

size: many
J: TRBJ1-1
V: TRBV7-2
D: NA
CDR3: CASSLYGGRTEAFF
DNA: TGTGCCAGCAGCTTGTATGGAGGACGGACTGAAGCTTTCTTT

size: many
J: TRBJ2-5
V: TRBV20-1
D: NA
CDR3: CSAQYPAQETQYF
DNA: TGCAGTGCCCAGTACCCCGCACAAGAGACCCAGTACTTC

size: NA
J: TRBJ2-1
V: TRBV18
D: NA
CDR3: CASSPAGTGFSYNEQFF
DNA: TGTGCCAGCTCACCCGCCGGGACGGGCTTTTCCTACAATGAGCAGTTCTTC

size: NA
J: TRBJ1-2
V: TRBV5-4
D: NA
CDR3: CASSPAVGSGYGYTF
DNA: TGTGCCAGCAGCCCAGCGGTGGGGTCTGGCTATGGCTACACCTTC

size: NA
J: TRBJ1-2
V: TRBV27
D: NA
CDR3: CASSFLETGGNYGYTF
DNA: TGTGCCAGCAGTTTTCTGGAAACCGGTGGTAACTATGGCTACACCTTC

size: many
J: TRBJ2-3
V: TRBV4-2
D: NA
CDR3: CASSQDAPDTQYF
DNA: TGTGCCAGCAGCCAAGATGCACCCGATACGCAGTATTTT

size: once
J: TRBJ1-1
V: TRBV28
D: NA
CDR3: CASSFIGGGHTEAFF
DNA: TGTGCCAGCAGTTTTATAGGGGGAGGACACACTGAAGCTTTCTTT

size: NA
J: TRBJ2-7
V: TRBV18
D: TRBD2
CDR3: CASSPFGRAYEQYF
DNA: TGTGCCAGCTCACCCTTCGGGAGGGCCTACGAGCAGTACTTC

size: few
J: TRBJ2-2
V: TRBV7-9
D: NA
CDR3: CASSHAAGVNTGELFF
DNA: TGTGCCAGCAGCCACGCGGCAGGGGTTAACACCGGGGAGCTGTTTTTT

size: few
J: TRBJ1-2
V: TRBV7-2
D: NA
CDR3: CASSLVAGNYGYTF
DNA: TGTGCCAGCAGCTTAGTGGCAGGGAACTATGGCTACACCTTC

size: many
J: TRBJ2-2
V: TRBV11-2
D: NA
CDR3: CASSHRDRSGELFF
DNA: TGTGCCAGCAGTCACAGGGATAGATCCGGGGAGCTGTTTTTT

size: many
J: TRBJ2-7
V: TRBV18
D: NA
CDR3: CASSPRIRDPQYF
DNA: TGTGCCAGCTCACCGAGGATCCGGGACCCTCAGTACTTC

size: NA
J: TRBJ2-5
V: TRBV12-3/TRBV12-4
D: NA
CDR3: CASSFAGGASTQYF
DNA: TGTGCCAGCAGTTTCGCCGGGGGAGCGTCGACCCAGTACTTC

size: many
J: TRBJ2-1
V: TRBV29-1
D: NA
CDR3: CSARGYATNEQFF
DNA: TGCAGTGCCCGCGGGTACGCAACCAATGAGCAGTTCTTC

size: many
J: TRBJ2-7
V: TRBV29-1
D: TRBD1
CDR3: CSVGTGGIYEQYF
DNA: TGCAGCGTTGGTACAGGGGGCATCTACGAGCAGTACTTC